This TCR beta chain was retrieved from a study of PD-1 blockade in classical Hodgkin lymphoma. Germline assignment: CDR1 SGHRS and CDR2 YFSETQ. The V and J ends lost 4 bases and 2 bases, in that order; junction bases with no gene match: 7. The CDR3 consists of 15 residues. Study-level findings and limits: Still unresolved is the cause of the repertoire differences, which may be disease activity or prior therapy. After ASCT, patients who started nivolumab under 1 year later were excluded.

Following autologous stem cell transplantation, relapse occurred in every patient, and exposure to brentuximab vedotin varied. Details on this clone: As yet, its antigen is unknown.

Repertoires were generated with immunoSEQ multiplex PCR, while TCRdb's copy carries only in-frame clones and drops some. In the table there are more than 40,000 clones, roughly 80% of which are singletons. Sequencing used peripheral blood mononuclear cells (PBMCs), obtained at baseline. V usage is TRBV5-1 and J usage is TRBJ2-3, with TRBD1 matching 7 bases. This TCR was sampled from a human donor with classical Hodgkin lymphoma. CDR3 bases: TGCGCCAGCAGCCCTCGGACAGGTCTCACAGATACGCAGTATTTT. Protein sequence: CASSPRTGLTDTQYF.